This T cell receptor (beta chain) was sequenced for a study of control samples from healthy donors and cancer patients. Germline CDR1 is SGHVS and CDR2 is FQNEAQ. V gave up 0 bases and J gave up 1 base, with 9 bases separating them. This CDR3 has 15 residues. Clones were sequenced by immunoSEQ multiplex PCR, and TCRdb holds only the in-frame ones, with some missing. The sample gives about 140,000 clones, 94% of which show up once; 13% is in the top ten. This clone came up once. The sample consisted of blood. The receptor comes from a man aged 40-50 years in good health. The gene calls are TRBV7-8 and TRBJ1-2; the D is unclear. CDR3 loop: CASSLAHHSNYGYTF. The DNA of the CDR3 is TGTGCCAGCAGCTTAGCGCATCACAGTAACTATGGCTACACCTTC. Using reference TRBV7-8 and TRBJ1-2 for the parts outside the CDR3, the full variable domain is GAGVSQSPRYKVAKRGQDVALRCDPISGHVSLFWYQQALGQGPEFLTYFQNEAQLDKSGLPSDRFFAERPEGSVSTLKIQRTQQEDSAVYLCASSLAHHSNYGYTFGSGTRLTVV.